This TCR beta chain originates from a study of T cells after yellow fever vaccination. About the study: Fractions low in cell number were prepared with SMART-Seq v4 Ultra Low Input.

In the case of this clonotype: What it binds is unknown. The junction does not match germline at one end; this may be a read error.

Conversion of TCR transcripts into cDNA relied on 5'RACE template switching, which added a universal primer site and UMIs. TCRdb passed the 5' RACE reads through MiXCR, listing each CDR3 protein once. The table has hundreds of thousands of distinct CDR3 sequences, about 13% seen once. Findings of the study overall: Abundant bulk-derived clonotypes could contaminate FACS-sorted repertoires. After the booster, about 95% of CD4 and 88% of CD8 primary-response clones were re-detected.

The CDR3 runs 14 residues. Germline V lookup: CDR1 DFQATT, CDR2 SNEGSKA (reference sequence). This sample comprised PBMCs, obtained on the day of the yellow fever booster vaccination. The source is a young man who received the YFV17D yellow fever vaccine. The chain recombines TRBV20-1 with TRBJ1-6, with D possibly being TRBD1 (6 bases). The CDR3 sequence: CTAKTGTNNSTLHF. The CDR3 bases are TGCACTGCTAAGACAGGAACCAATAATTCAACCCTCCACTTT.